The 17 T cell receptor beta chains below come from one sample, sequenced in a study of cytomegalovirus exposure and HLA in healthy donors. PCR was performed using 60 Vbeta and 13 Jbeta primers. Assay used: immunoSEQ multiplex PCR; TCRdb lists only in-frame clones, some missing. The sample holds 210,000 or so clones, around 89% seen once. Sequenced input: PBMCs. Source of these receptors: a woman under 30 in good health and CMV-seronegative.

The V gene is TRBV11-2, the J gene TRBJ2-1; TRBD2 might be the D (6 bases). The CDR3 consists of 14 residues. Trimming removed 1 base at V and 7 bases at J, with 11 bases between. The germline gives CDR1 SGHAT, CDR2 FQNNGV. CDR3 sequence: CASSLVGSRNEQFF. CDR3 sequence (DNA): TGTGCCAGCAGCTTAGTCGGGAGTAGAAATGAGCAGTTCTTC.

The chain combines TRBV5-1 with TRBJ2-5; TRBD2 matches 9 bases. CDR3 length: 14 residues. Germline values: CDR1 SGHRS, CDR2 YFSETQ. J lost 2 bases, V lost 5 bases, and 4 bases had no gene match. CDR3 region: CASSLAGTQETQYF. CDR3 nucleotides: TGCGCCAGCAGTCTAGCGGGGACGCAAGAGACCCAGTACTTC. The variable domain in full, with the rest retrieved from reference TRBV5-1 and TRBJ2-5, is KAGVTQTPRYLIKTRGQQVTLSCSPISGHRSVSWYQQTPGQGLQFLFEYFSETQRNKGNFPGRFSGRQFSNSRSEMNVSTLELGDSALYLCASSLAGTQETQYFGPGTRLLVL.

This chain joins TRBV4-3 and TRBJ2-7; TRBD1 is a possible D gene (6 bases). CDR1 is LGHNA, CDR2 YSLEER, per germline. V gave up 6 bases and J gave up 2 bases, with 17 bases separating them. The CDR3 sequence is 15 residues long. CDR3 nucleotide sequence: TGCGCCAGCAGTCCATACAGGGAGAGGGCCTACGAGCAGTACTTC. The encoded protein is CASSPYRERAYEQYF.

The chain recombines TRBV18 with TRBJ2-3; 9 bases are shared with TRBD1. This CDR3 spans 17 amino acids. Germline trimming cut 2 bases from V and 0 bases from J; bases unmatched to any gene: 6. CDR1 and CDR2 from the germline V gene are KGHSH and LQKENI. The CDR3 spells CASSPNGGQGSTDTQYF. The DNA for the CDR3 is TGTGCCAGCTCACCAAATGGGGGACAGGGAAGCACAGATACGCAGTATTTT.

The chain is built from TRBV5-6 and TRBJ2-7; 9 positions agree with TRBD1. Germline loops: CDR1 SGHDT, CDR2 YYEEEE. V lost 4 bases and J lost 5; bases outside the gene matches: 19. This CDR3 has 18 residues. The CDR3 nucleotides are TGTGCCAGCAGCCCGCCATTGGGACAGGGAACTAACTCTAACGAGCAGTACTTC. Amino acids: CASSPPLGQGTNSNEQYF. Based on the CDR3 plus reference TRBV5-6 and TRBJ2-7, the full variable domain is DAGVTQSPTHLIKTRGQQVTLRCSPKSGHDTVSWYQQALGQGPQFIFQYYEEEERQRGNFPDRFSGHQFPNYSSELNVNALLLGDSALYLCASSPPLGQGTNSNEQYFGPGTRLTVT.

This clone appeared a few times. This chain links TRBV7-2 with TRBJ1-1; 8 bases match TRBD1. The germline CDR1 and CDR2 sequences are SGHTA and FQGNSA. Trimming cost V 5 bases and J 4 bases; bases outside gene matches: 6. CDR3 length: 14 residues. The CDR3 DNA reads as TGTGCCAGCAGCATACTTACAGGGGGCACTGAAGCTTTCTTT. Its protein product is CASSILTGGTEAFF.

This clone showed up just a few times. V is TRBV5-1 and J is TRBJ2-7; 10 bases line up with TRBD1. The V and J ends lost 4 bases and 2 bases, in that order; junction bases with no gene match: 3. Per the germline V gene, CDR1 is SGHRS and CDR2 is YFSETQ. The CDR3 runs 14 residues. CDR3 in DNA: TGCGCCAGCAGCCGACAGGGGGCAACCTACGAGCAGTACTTC. Translation gives CASSRQGATYEQYF.

The chain joins TRBV7-2 to TRBJ1-1, with D unresolved. From germline, CDR1 is SGHTA and CDR2 FQGNSA. The ends were cut back, 5 bases at V and 1 base at J, with 11 bases in the middle. The CDR3 has 14 residues. As DNA, the CDR3 is TGTGCCAGCAGCGTAGTTCCCGGGAACACTGAAGCTTTCTTT. Its translation is CASSVVPGNTEAFF.

This chain joins TRBV25-1 and TRBJ1-6, with D hard to call. V was clipped by 5 bases and J by 10 bases, with 9 bases between them. The CDR3 is 12 amino acids. CDR1 and CDR2 (germline): MGHDK, SYGVNS. DNA for the CDR3: TGTGCCAGCAGTTTCGGGGAATCACCCCTCCACTTT. Translating gives CASSFGESPLHF.

The chain uses TRBV14 and TRBJ1-1; weak D call: TRBD1 (5 bases). This CDR3 is 14 amino acids long. Germline CDR1 and CDR2: SGHDN and FVKESK. V was trimmed by 4 bases and J by 7 bases, leaving 16 bases between them. CDR3 DNA sequence: TGTGCCAGCAGCCCGACTGGGGGGGATGGTGAAGCTTTCTTT. It encodes CASSPTGGDGEAFF.

The V gene is TRBV19, the J gene TRBJ2-1, with 10 positions matching TRBD1. V lost 7 bases and J lost 9; bases outside the gene matches: 12. CDR1 and CDR2 from the germline V gene are LNHDA and SQIVND (reference sequence). This CDR3 is 15 amino acids long. The chain's CDR3 is CASMGLGQGEVEQFF. The CDR3 region has the DNA TGTGCCAGTATGGGTTTAGGACAGGGGGAGGTTGAGCAGTTCTTC.

The chain is built from TRBV2 and TRBJ1-5; 8 nucleotides agree with TRBD1. The CDR3 contains 15 residues. V lost 7 bases, J lost 0 bases, and 5 bases stayed unmatched. Germline V gene data show CDR1 as SNHLY and CDR2 as FYNNEI. The DNA for the CDR3 is TGTGCCAGCACCCCGGACAGGGCTAGCAATCAGCCCCAGCATTTT. It codes for CASTPDRASNQPQHF.

The DNA of the CDR3 is TGTGCCAGCAGTTGGGACAGGGGGTTTGGCACTGAAGCTTTCTTT. Its translation is CASSWDRGFGTEAFF. The chain carries TRBV2 and TRBJ1-1, with 11 bases lining up with TRBD1. The ends lost 5 bases at V and 4 bases at J; junction bases unmatched: 6. The CDR3 contains 15 residues. Germline CDR1 reads SNHLY; CDR2 reads FYNNEI. The whole variable domain, remainder taken from reference TRBV2 and TRBJ1-1, is EPEVTQTPSHQVTQMGQEVILRCVPISNHLYFYWYRQILGQKVEFLVSFYNNEISEKSEIFDDQFSVERPDGSNFTLKIRSTKLEDSAMYFCASSWDRGFGTEAFFGQGTRLTVV.

The rearrangement uses TRBV5-3 and TRBJ1-1; 9 bases map to TRBD1. TRBV5-3 is flagged as an ORF with uncertain function. The CDR3 spans 16 residues. The trim removed 4 bases at V and 1 base at J, leaving 8 bases unmatched. The CDR3 here is CARSSYRGRGNTEAFF. Here the CDR3 DNA reads TGTGCCAGAAGCAGCTACAGGGGGCGCGGGAACACTGAAGCTTTCTTT.

V usage is TRBV4-1 and J usage is TRBJ2-7; 9 bases map to TRBD2. J gave up 0 bases and V 4 bases, and 4 bases lay outside the gene matches. Germline CDR1 and CDR2: MGHRA and YSYEKL. The CDR3 runs to 15 residues. The CDR3 DNA reads TGCGCCAGCAGCCCGCTTAGCGGGAGCTCCTACGAGCAGTACTTC. Its protein is CASSPLSGSSYEQYF.

J is TRBJ2-1 and V is TRBV7-2, with 7 bases matching TRBD1. V lost 5 bases to trimming and J lost 6 bases; unmatched junction nucleotides: 7. Germline V gene lookup returns CDR1 SGHTA and CDR2 FQGNSA. This CDR3 comprises 14 residues. The CDR3 protein is CASSDRVFVNEQFF. For the CDR3, the DNA is TGTGCCAGCAGCGACAGGGTATTTGTCAATGAGCAGTTCTTC.

This rearrangement joins TRBV19 to TRBJ2-4; TRBD1 agrees at 7 bases. Germline V gene data show CDR1 as LNHDA and CDR2 as SQIVND (reference sequence). The trim removed 4 bases at V and 1 base at J, leaving 7 bases unmatched. CDR3 length equals 16 residues. In nucleotides, the CDR3 is TGTGCCAGTAGTACGGGACAGAGAGAGGCCAAAAACATTCAGTACTTC. Translated: CASSTGQREAKNIQYF.